This is a list of T cell receptor beta chains from one sample in a study of PD-1 blockade in classical Hodgkin lymphoma. Profiled with immunoSEQ multiplex PCR; TCRdb holds only in-frame clones, not every one. The sample shows tens of thousands of clones, about three quarters of them seen only once. This specimen consisted of peripheral blood mononuclear cells (PBMCs), obtained before the fourth cycle of nivolumab. The origin of the receptors is a human donor with classical Hodgkin lymphoma. The CDR3 runs from the conserved cysteine through the conserved F or W. D genes are given only for firm matches. Part of the rows lack a size; the others show once, few, many or a class for expanded clones.

TRBV30	once	TRBJ2-7	NA	TGTGCCTGGAGCCTCGGGGCAGGCTCCTACGAGCAGTACTTC	CAWSLGAGSYEQYF
TRBV23-1	NA	TRBJ2-6	NA	TGCGCCAGCAGCAGTCACAGTTCTGGGGCCAACGTCCTGACTTTC	CASSSHSSGANVLTF
TRBV9	NA	TRBJ2-5	TRBD2	TGTGCCAGCAGCGTAGGGCCTAGCGGGAATCTCGGTTGGGAGACCCAGTACTTC	CASSVGPSGNLGWETQYF
TRBV18	NA	TRBJ2-1	NA	TGTGCCAGCTCACCGGCAGGGACCTACAATGAGCAGTTCTTC	CASSPAGTYNEQFF
TRBV28	NA	TRBJ2-3	TRBD1	TGTGCCAGCAGTACTCCGGGACAGAGCACAGATACGCAGTATTTT	CASSTPGQSTDTQYF
TRBV5-4	NA	TRBJ2-3	TRBD1	TGTGCCAGCAGCCCCGGGACAGGGACACTCACAGATACGCAGTATTTT	CASSPGTGTLTDTQYF
TRBV7-6	NA	TRBJ2-2	TRBD1	TGTGCCAGCAGCAACACCCCGGGACAGGGGGCATTCACCGGGGAGCTGTTTTTT	CASSNTPGQGAFTGELFF
TRBV10-3	NA	TRBJ2-7	NA	TGTGCCATCAGCCTAACCGGGCCCCGACGGGACGAGCAGTACTTC	CAISLTGPRRDEQYF
TRBV19	few	TRBJ2-1	TRBD2	TGTGCCAGTAGTGCGGACTCTAGCGGTGATGAGCAGTTCTTC	CASSADSSGDEQFF
TRBV27	few	TRBJ1-5	NA	TGTGCCAGCAGTTTATACAGGGATGGTCAGCCCCAGCATTTT	CASSLYRDGQPQHF
TRBV7-2	NA	TRBJ2-5	NA	TGTGCCAGCAGCCCCCGAGGGGAGACCCAGTACTTC	CASSPRGETQYF
TRBV7-2	NA	TRBJ2-5	TRBD1	TGTGCCAGCAGCTGGGACAGGGAAGAGACCCAGTACTTC	CASSWDREETQYF
TRBV28	NA	TRBJ1-2	TRBD1	TGTGCCAGCAGATCTCCGGGACAGGAATTTTACTATGGCTACACCTTC	CASRSPGQEFYYGYTF
TRBV10-2	few	TRBJ1-1	TRBD1	TGCGCCAGCAGTTGGGGACAGGGGGGTAGACAAGCTTTCTTT	CASSWGQGGRQAFF
TRBV6-5	NA	TRBJ2-6	NA	TGTGCCAGCAAGTTCGCCTCTGGGGCCAACGTCCTGACTTTC	CASKFASGANVLTF
TRBV28	NA	TRBJ1-1	NA	TGTGCCAGCAGTTTGGAAGGGAGTGTATACACTGAAGCTTTCTTT	CASSLEGSVYTEAFF
TRBV28	once	TRBJ1-5	TRBD1	TGTGCCAGCACCCCAAGGGACAGAAGTCCTCTGAAAGATCAGCCCCAGCATTTT	CASTPRDRSPLKDQPQHF
TRBV9	few	TRBJ2-3	NA	TGTGCCAGCAGCGTAGTTGGAGATACGCAGTATTTT	CASSVVGDTQYF
TRBV5-1	few	TRBJ2-5	NA	TGCGCCAGCAGCTTGTATCAGTTCGGAGAGACCCAGTACTTC	CASSLYQFGETQYF
TRBV19	NA	TRBJ1-3	TRBD1	TGTGCCAGTAGTACCTTGGGGACAGGAGGAACTGGAAACACCATATATTTT	CASSTLGTGGTGNTIYF
TRBV29-1	NA	TRBJ1-1	NA	TGCAGCGTCGTACAGAGAGCTGAAGCTTTCTTT	CSVVQRAEAFF
TRBV5-6	NA	TRBJ2-1	TRBD1	TGTGCCAGCAGCCCCGACAGGGGTTCCTACAATGAGCAGTTCTTC	CASSPDRGSYNEQFF
TRBV5-1	NA	TRBJ1-4	NA	TGCGCCAGCTGCGTTGGGGTCGGAGAGAATGAAAAACTGTTTTTT	CASCVGVGENEKLFF
TRBV11-3	NA	TRBJ2-7	NA	TGTGCCAGCTCCCAGGGAAGCAACTACGAGCAGTACTTC	CASSQGSNYEQYF
TRBV7-3	NA	TRBJ2-1	TRBD2	TGTGCCAGCAGCTTAAGTGGGACTAGCGGGAGCAATGAGCAGTTCTTC	CASSLSGTSGSNEQFF
TRBV28	NA	TRBJ1-4	NA	TGTGCCAGCAGCCTCGGGGGGGTCAGTCCCAATGAAAAACTGTTTTTT	CASSLGGVSPNEKLFF
TRBV2	NA	TRBJ1-3	TRBD1	TGTGCCAGCAGGGAGACAGGGGCTGGAAACACCATATATTTT	CASRETGAGNTIYF
TRBV4-1	NA	TRBJ1-1	NA	TGCGCCAGCAGCCAACAGGGTATCACTGAAGCTTTCTTT	CASSQQGITEAFF
TRBV7-2	NA	TRBJ1-5	NA	TGTGCCAGCAGCTTAGTAGGGACAAGCAATCAGCCCCAGCATTTT	CASSLVGTSNQPQHF
TRBV7-7	many	TRBJ1-2	TRBD1	TGTGCCAGCAGCTTCACCGACAGGGGGCCCAACTATGGCTACACCTTC	CASSFTDRGPNYGYTF
TRBV2	NA	TRBJ2-2	TRBD1	TGTGCCAGCAGGCAGGGGACAGGCGGACCCACCGGGGAGCTGTTTTTT	CASRQGTGGPTGELFF
TRBV5-1	few	TRBJ2-1	NA	TGCGCCAGCAGCTTGGGGCAGGGGCCCCACAATGAGCAGTTCTTC	CASSLGQGPHNEQFF
TRBV7-6	NA	TRBJ2-2	TRBD1	TGTGCCAGCAGCTTGGGACAGGGGACCGGGGAGCTGTTTTTT	CASSLGQGTGELFF
TRBV29-1	few	TRBJ1-1	NA	TGCAGCGTTGAAGGGGTGGCTGGGGCTTTCTTT	CSVEGVAGAFF
TRBV7-2	NA	TRBJ2-7	NA	TGTGCCAGCAGTTTCCTTACAGGGTCCGAGCAGTACTTC	CASSFLTGSEQYF
TRBV19	NA	TRBJ2-7	NA	TGTGCCAGTAGTATGGGAACAGGGAACTACGAGCAGTACTTC	CASSMGTGNYEQYF
TRBV6-6	NA	TRBJ2-7	TRBD1	TGTGCCAGCAGTTACACCGGGACAGGTGGCTACGAGCAGTACTTC	CASSYTGTGGYEQYF
TRBV2	once	TRBJ1-5	NA	TGTGCCAGCAGCTCCTCGGGGGGGGTAAGGCAGCCCCAGCATTTT	CASSSSGGVRQPQHF
TRBV6-6	NA	TRBJ2-7	TRBD1	TGTGCCGTCAAGAGGGGGCACGGGATTTACGAGCAGTACTTC	CAVKRGHGIYEQYF
TRBV7-2	NA	TRBJ2-7	TRBD1	TGTGCCAGCTACCCGAGGACAGGGACGGTTCGGGAGCAGTACTTC	CASYPRTGTVREQYF
TRBV11-2	once	TRBJ2-7	NA	TGTGCCAGCAGCATCGACATACGTCTCGAGCAGTACTTC	CASSIDIRLEQYF
TRBV6-6	NA	TRBJ2-3	TRBD2	TGTGCCAGTTCTATCGGGACTAGCGGCCAAGATACGCAGTATTTT	CASSIGTSGQDTQYF
TRBV5-1	NA	TRBJ2-5	NA	TGCGCCAGCAGCTTGGATAGCAGTTCGGGAGAGACCCAGTACTTC	CASSLDSSSGETQYF
TRBV7-2	NA	TRBJ2-7	TRBD2	TGTGCCAGCAGCTTAGAGGGGGGACTAGCGGGAGCCTACGAGCAGTACTTC	CASSLEGGLAGAYEQYF
TRBV30	NA	TRBJ1-5	NA	TGTGCCTGGAGTGCGGTTGGGGGGCTCGATCAGCCCCAGCATTTT	CAWSAVGGLDQPQHF
TRBV6-5	NA	TRBJ1-3	NA	TGTGCCAGCCGAACAGGGGGAAACACCATATATTTT	CASRTGGNTIYF
TRBV7-8	NA	TRBJ1-2	NA	TGTGCCAGCAGCTACCGGGCCCCCCGGTGGGATGGCTACACCTTC	CASSYRAPRWDGYTF
TRBV6-6	NA	TRBJ2-6	NA	TGTGCCAGCAGTTACCAGGGTCCTGGGGCCAACGTCCTGACTTTC	CASSYQGPGANVLTF
TRBV7-9	many	TRBJ1-1	TRBD1	TGTGCCAGCGGCGCGGGGACAGGATTTGAAGCTTTCTTT	CASGAGTGFEAFF
TRBV5-1	NA	TRBJ1-1	NA	TGCGCCAGCAGCCCGGGGGGGAACACTGAAGCTTTCTTT	CASSPGGNTEAFF
TRBV6-5	NA	TRBJ1-3	NA	TGTGCCAGCAGGGAGACAGGTGCCTCTGGAAACACCATATATTTT	CASRETGASGNTIYF
TRBV6-1	NA	TRBJ1-3	TRBD1	TGTGCCAGCAGTGGCTCCGGGACAGGGGTGGGAAACACCATATATTTT	CASSGSGTGVGNTIYF
TRBV19	many	TRBJ2-7	NA	TGTGCCAGTAGTATAGGAGGGGGGACCTACGAGCAGTACTTC	CASSIGGGTYEQYF
TRBV7-6	NA	TRBJ2-3	TRBD2	TGTGCCAGCAGCTTTATAGCGGGGGATCATACGCAGTATTTT	CASSFIAGDHTQYF
TRBV4-1	NA	TRBJ1-2	TRBD1	TGCGCCAGCAGCCGAGGGACAGCTCAGTCTAACTATGGCTACACCTTC	CASSRGTAQSNYGYTF
TRBV28	NA	TRBJ2-7	NA	TGTGCCAGCAGATTACAGAACTACGAGCAGTACTTC	CASRLQNYEQYF
TRBV18	NA	TRBJ2-7	NA	TGTGCCAGCTCACCCACCGCGTACGAGCAGTACTTC	CASSPTAYEQYF
TRBV13	NA	TRBJ2-3	TRBD1	TGTGCCAGCAGCCCCGCCCCCCCGGGACAGACGCAGTATTTT	CASSPAPPGQTQYF
TRBV2	NA	TRBJ2-7	TRBD2	TGTGCCAGCAGGGAAGAAGCGGGAGTTGACTACGAGCAGTACTTC	CASREEAGVDYEQYF